This T cell receptor (beta chain) stems from a study of blood T cells in healthy people across ages. Then a second PCR, running about 6 to 12 cycles, was carried out with a sample-barcoded 5' primer and a J-beta primer mix. TCRdb called the 5' RACE reads again in MiXCR, with one record for every CDR3 protein. The table has 600,000 to 800,000 distinct CDR3 sequences, around 50% seen once. Germline CDR1 is SQVTM and CDR2 is ANQGSEA. V shed 6 bases, J shed 4 bases, and the junction held 18 bases outside the gene matches. The CDR3 spans 19 residues. Material for sequencing was blood. V is TRBV29-1 and J is TRBJ2-6, with TRBD1 matching 10 bases. This TCR was sampled from an elderly woman in good health. CDR3 sequence: CSVPAHDRGLLAGANVLTF. DNA of the CDR3: TGCAGCGTCCCAGCGCATGACAGGGGGCTGCTCGCCGGGGCCAACGTCCTGACTTTC.